This TCR beta chain was identified in a study of shared clonotypes between healthy human individuals. Across the study: With ages of 18 to 49, the donors were a couple of women and a few men. Findings of the study overall: Compared with clonotypes that all four donors shared, non-shared clonotypes had lower generation probabilities.

Concerning this clone: The antigen remains unidentified.

Germline CDR1 reads MDHEN; CDR2 reads SYDVKM. V was pared by 3 bases and J by 4 bases, with 12 bases between. The CDR3 spans 15 residues. CD45RO negativity and positive selection for CCR7 defined naive CD8 cells, a population that excluded terminally differentiated effector memory CD45RA+ cells. Each of the donors was a healthy adult who was HIV-negative and had not had a recent acute infection or vaccination. Each donor was a Caucasian adult residing in Nashville, Tennessee. Only in-frame clones appear in the TCRdb table, and some are missing; sequencing was by immunoSEQ multiplex PCR. This sample has roughly 2,000,000 clones, with approximately 94% found just once.

The V gene is TRBV28, the J gene TRBJ2-2; a weak D match, TRBD2 (5 bases). The receptor comes from a man younger than 30 in good health. Sequenced material: naive CD8+ T cells sorted from blood. CDR3 protein: CASSFDGEGTGELFF. The CDR3 coding sequence is TGTGCCAGCAGTTTCGACGGAGAGGGCACCGGGGAGCTGTTTTTT. Drawing the rest from reference TRBV28 and TRBJ2-2, the complete variable domain is DVKVTQSSRYLVKRTGEKVFLECVQDMDHENMFWYRQDPGLGLRLIYFSYDVKMKEKGDIPEGYSVSREKKERFSLILESASTNQTSMYLCASSFDGEGTGELFFGEGSRLTVL.